Presented here are 3 T cell receptor beta chains from one specimen sequenced in a study of blood T cell repertoires in COVID-19. The data were produced by immunoSEQ multiplex PCR, yet TCRdb's version contains in-frame clones alone and is incomplete. The sample lists approximately 250,000 clones, around 86% occurring once. Sequenced: peripheral blood. The receptors were gathered from a man aged 35-49 years with active or convalescent COVID-19.

The rearrangement joins TRBV11-3 to TRBJ2-2; D is perhaps TRBD1 (6 bases). CDR1 and CDR2 (germline): SGHNT, YENEEA. CDR3 length: 16 residues. V lost 3 bases and J 2 bases, leaving 13 bases between the germline ends. The CDR3 sequence: CASSFPGTPNTGELFF. The CDR3 DNA reads as TGTGCCAGCAGCTTTCCCGGGACACCAAACACCGGGGAGCTGTTTTTT.

The chain recombines TRBV30 with TRBJ1-5; 9 bases are shared with TRBD1. The CDR3 totals 17 residues. The germline V gene has CDR1 GTSNPN and CDR2 SVGIG (reference sequence). Germline trimming cut 2 bases from V and 1 base from J; bases unmatched to any gene: 9. The CDR3 DNA follows: TGTGCCTGGAGTCCAACACAGGGGGCGAGGAGCAATCAGCCCCAGCATTTT. It translates to CAWSPTQGARSNQPQHF.

This clone has only a few counts. The chain employs TRBV27 and TRBJ2-5; 7 bases match TRBD2. CDR1 and CDR2 (germline): MNHEY, SMNVEV (reference sequence). CDR3 length equals 13 residues. V was clipped by 2 bases and J by 5 bases; unmatched bases: 2. CDR3 sequence reads: CASSLAGDETQYF. The CDR3 nucleotides read TGTGCCAGCAGTTTAGCGGGGGACGAGACCCAGTACTTC.